The source of this T cell receptor (beta chain) is a study of regulatory T cells in long-lasting Graves disease. CDR3 length: 12 residues. The V gene's germline CDR1 is SEHNR and CDR2 FQNEAQ (reference sequence). Trimming took 8 bases from V and 7 from J, leaving 12 bases between them. Time point indicated: newly diagnosed GD, antithyroid drugs for less than 3 months. With RNA extracted from PBMCs as input, the TCR library was made. An endocrinology department located in Xi'an, China, was where the patients came from. Building the TCR beta libraries relied on iRepertoire HTBI primers, and CDR3 regions underwent Arm-PCR. TCRdb called the multiplex PCR reads again in MiXCR, with one record for every CDR3 protein. Of 350,000 to 500,000 distinct CDR3 sequences in the sample, around 17% were seen once. Ten or more counts support this clonotype. This sample also belongs to another study, concerning T cells in Graves' hyperthyroidism and ophthalmopathy.

The clonotype originates from a woman between 18 and 29 years old with Graves disease. The rearrangement uses TRBV7-9 and TRBJ2-1, with D perhaps matching TRBD2 (5 bases). Sequences were derived from peripheral blood mononuclear cells (PBMCs), sampled at new diagnosis, from a patient treated with antithyroid drugs. The DNA for the CDR3 is TGTGCCAGCGGCGGCGGGCGGAATGAGCAGTTCTTC. Residues: CASGGGRNEQFF.